The present TCR beta chain was sequenced within a study of blood T cells in healthy people across ages. Across the study: Researchers report that template switching captured about one barcoded beta molecule per two T cells.

General study findings and limits: Possibly, changes in expanded clonotypes were confounded because donor CMV status was unknown. When set beside aged donors, long-lived donors presented more naive CD4+ cells and higher diversity.

A second PCR of about 7 to 12 cycles used a sample-barcoded 5' primer and a J-beta primer mix. Each of the samples gave a minimum of 2.5 million paired-end reads that contained CDR3. TCRdb re-called the 5' RACE reads through MiXCR, storing one row per CDR3 protein. This table holds 700,000 to 800,000 distinct CDR3 sequences, 40% to 45% found once. Worth noting for this clonotype: Antigen: not known.

The sample taken for sequencing was blood. This receptor was taken from a woman aged 60-70 years in good health.

CDR3 sequence reads: CSAGGGTGVQNEQFF. DNA for the CDR3: TGCAGTGCTGGTGGGGGGACAGGGGTTCAGAATGAGCAGTTCTTC. This chain connects TRBV20-1 to TRBJ2-1, with 10 bases identical to TRBD1. J lost 7 bases, V lost 5 bases, and 11 bases had no gene match. The CDR3 sequence is 15 residues long. Germline CDR1 and CDR2: DFQATT and SNEGSKA (reference sequence).